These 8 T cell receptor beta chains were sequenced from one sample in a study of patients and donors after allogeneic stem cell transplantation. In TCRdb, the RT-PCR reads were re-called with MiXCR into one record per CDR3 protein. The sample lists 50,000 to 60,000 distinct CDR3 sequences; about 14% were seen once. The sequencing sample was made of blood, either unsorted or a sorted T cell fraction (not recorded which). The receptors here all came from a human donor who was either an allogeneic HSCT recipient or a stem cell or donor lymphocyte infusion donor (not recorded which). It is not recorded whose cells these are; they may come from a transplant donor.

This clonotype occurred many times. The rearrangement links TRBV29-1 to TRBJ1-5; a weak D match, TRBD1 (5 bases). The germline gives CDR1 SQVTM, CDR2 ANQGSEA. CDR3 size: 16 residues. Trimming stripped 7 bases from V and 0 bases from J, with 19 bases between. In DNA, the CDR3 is TGCAGCGCCCCGGCCTTGGACACCACTAGCAATCAGCCCCAGCATTTT. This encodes CSAPALDTTSNQPQHF.

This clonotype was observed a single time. For the CDR3, the DNA is TGTGCCAGCAGCTTTGTTGGCGGGCCGGCGGATGAGCAGTTCTTC. It translates to CASSFVGGPADEQFF. The chain employs TRBV12-1 and TRBJ2-1; no DNA check was done on the table's D call, TRBD2. TRBV12-1 is an annotated pseudogene. CDR3 length: 15 residues.

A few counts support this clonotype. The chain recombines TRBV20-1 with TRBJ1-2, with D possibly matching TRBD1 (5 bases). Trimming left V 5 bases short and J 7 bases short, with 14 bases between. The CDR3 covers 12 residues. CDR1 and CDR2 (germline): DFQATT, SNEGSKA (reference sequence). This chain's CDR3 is CSAPLGAAGYTF. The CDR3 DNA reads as TGCAGTGCTCCTTTAGGGGCGGCTGGCTACACCTTC.

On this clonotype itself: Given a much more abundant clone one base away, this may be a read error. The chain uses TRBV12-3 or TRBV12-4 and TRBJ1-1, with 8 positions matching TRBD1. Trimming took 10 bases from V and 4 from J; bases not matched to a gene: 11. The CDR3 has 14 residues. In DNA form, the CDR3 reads TGTGCCACCCCCTCTGATGACAGGGGCACTGAAGCTTTCTTT. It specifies CATPSDDRGTEAFF.

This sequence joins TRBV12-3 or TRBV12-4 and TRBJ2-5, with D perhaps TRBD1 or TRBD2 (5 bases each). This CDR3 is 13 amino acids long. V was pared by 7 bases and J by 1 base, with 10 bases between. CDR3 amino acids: CASIDGGQETQYF. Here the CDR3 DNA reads TGTGCCAGCATAGATGGGGGCCAAGAGACCCAGTACTTC.

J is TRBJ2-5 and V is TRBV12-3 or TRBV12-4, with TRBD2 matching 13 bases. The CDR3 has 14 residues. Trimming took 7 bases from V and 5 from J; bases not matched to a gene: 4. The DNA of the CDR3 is TGTGCCAGCACCACTAGCGGGGGGGTGGAGACCCAGTACTTC. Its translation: CASTTSGGVETQYF.

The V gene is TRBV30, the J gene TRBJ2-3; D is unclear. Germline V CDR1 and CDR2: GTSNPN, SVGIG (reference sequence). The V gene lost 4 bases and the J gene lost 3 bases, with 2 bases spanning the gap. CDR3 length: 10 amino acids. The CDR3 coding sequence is TGTGCCTGGAATACAGATACGCAGTATTTT. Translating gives CAWNTDTQYF.

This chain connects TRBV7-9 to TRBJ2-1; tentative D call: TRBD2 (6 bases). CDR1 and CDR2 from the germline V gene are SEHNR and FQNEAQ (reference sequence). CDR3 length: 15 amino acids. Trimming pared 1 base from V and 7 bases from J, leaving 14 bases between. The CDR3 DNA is TGTGCCAGCAGCTTAGTACTAGCCGACCCTAATGAGCAGTTCTTC. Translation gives CASSLVLADPNEQFF.